This T cell receptor (beta chain) emerged from a study of identical twins. Whole-study findings and limits: Low generation probability was overrepresented in out-of-frame alpha sequences shared by twins. The authors drew conclusions from cross-sectional statistical analysis rather than following the same donors.

A universal primer site came from template switching; cDNA carried unique molecular identifiers. TCRdb reanalysed the 5' RACE reads using MiXCR and keeps one entry per CDR3 protein. The sample consists of more than 250,000 distinct CDR3 sequences, approximately 8.5% of them appearing once. This clonotype occurred many times. What it binds is unknown. V dropped 5 bases and J dropped 2; count of bases not matched to a gene: 7. The CDR3 contains 16 residues. This sample also appeared in a second study, on yellow fever vaccine responses in identical twins. From that report: Convergence reportedly seemed to mark part of the twins' vaccine T cell response, with personalization marking the rest.

The chain employs TRBV12-3 or TRBV12-4 and TRBJ1-5; 9 nucleotides match TRBD1. Sequenced: memory (CD45RO+) T cells sorted from blood. This receptor was identified in a young woman in good health. The CDR3 here is CASSDADRGGNQPQHF. The CDR3 region has the DNA TGTGCCAGCAGTGACGCGGACAGGGGCGGCAATCAGCCCCAGCATTTT.